This passage covers 9 T cell receptor delta chains from one sample sequenced in a study of Vδ1+ human thymocytes. General study points: Thymic TRG and TRD repertoires appeared highly polyclonal.

The template was reverse-transcribed extracted RNA. Multiplex PCR used pooled V-gene forward primers and a constant-region reverse primer to amplify CDR3s. TCRdb processed the multiplex PCR reads again with the CATT caller. The sample lists about 27,000 delta-chain clones, roughly 29% seen once, with roughly 1.4% in the top ten. Their target antigens are unknown. Sequences were obtained from Vdelta1+ gamma-delta thymocytes from the thymus. Subset of the sample: FACS-sorted CD3+ TCRalphabeta- TCRVdelta1+ TCRVdelta2- thymocytes. These receptor sequences come from a boy in the first two years of life who had congenital heart surgery.

This clone was observed once. The gene calls are TRDV1 and TRDJ1, with 9 bases lining up with TRDD2. The CDR3 sequence is 20 residues long. Germline V CDR1 and CDR2: TSWWSYY, QGS. Trimming at V came to 1 base and at J to 2 bases, leaving 17 bases not matched to a gene. CDR3 in DNA: TGTGCTCTTGGGGAACCCGCCCTTCCTACGCGTCTGGGGTCAACCGATAAACTCATCTTT. Translation: CALGEPALPTRLGSTDKLIF.

Turning to this clone: A clone one base away is much larger, so this may be a read error. Other DNA variants within this sample encode the same CDR3. The chain combines TRDV2 with TRDJ1; possibly TRDD3 for D (6 bases). The CDR3 sequence is 16 residues long. Germline values: CDR1 GEAIGNYY, CDR2 EKD. The chain's CDR3 is CACPGDKVLGSDKLIF. CDR3 bases: TGCGCCTGTCCCGGGGACAAGGTACTGGGAAGCGATAAACTCATCTTT.

V and J are TRDV1 and TRDJ1, with TRDD3 identical over 12 bases. V lost 3 bases to trimming and J lost 0 bases; unmatched junction nucleotides: 20. CDR3 length: 22 residues. Germline V CDR1 and CDR2: TSWWSYY, QGS. CDR3 residues: CALGDPGSPDLLGDTNTDKLIF. CDR3 coding DNA: TGTGCTCTTGGGGACCCCGGTAGTCCGGACCTACTGGGGGATACAAACACCGATAAACTCATCTTT.

The sample holds a few counts of this clone. The rearrangement links TRDV1 to TRDJ1, with D possibly TRDD2 on 6 matching bases. In germline, CDR1 is TSWWSYY, CDR2 QGS. The CDR3 length is 22 residues. The ends were cut back, 0 bases at V and 0 bases at J, with 29 bases in the middle. The CDR3 DNA reads as TGTGCTCTTGGGGAACTCTCCCCTCCCCCCCCAAAGTTTCCTAGACACACCGATAAACTCATCTTT. It encodes CALGELSPPPPKFPRHTDKLIF.

This clone was picked up a small number of times. Other DNA sequences of this sample code for an identical CDR3. V usage is TRDV1 and J usage is TRDJ1; D may be TRDD3 (5 bases). The CDR3 is made up of 16 amino acids. Looked up from germline, CDR1 is TSWWSYY and CDR2 is QGS. CDR3 DNA: TGTGCCCTTTCTCGGTGCGGGGACTTATACACCGATAAACTCATCTTT. Its translation: CALSRCGDLYTDKLIF.

A few counts support this clone. This chain links TRDV1 with TRDJ1; 7 nucleotides line up with TRDD3. V was pared by 5 bases and J by 0 bases, with 18 bases of the junction left unmatched. CDR1 is TSWWSYY and CDR2 is QGS in the germline V gene. The length of the CDR3 is 19 residues. This CDR3 reads CALGRLAGGLVGYTDKLIF. CDR3 nucleotides: TGTGCTCTTGGGCGTCTGGCTGGGGGGCTTGTGGGGTACACCGATAAACTCATCTTT.

For this clone: The junction differs from germline at one of its ends, possibly a read error. The sample carries other DNA sequences with the same CDR3. The J gene is TRDJ1, the V gene TRDV1; TRDD3 might be the D (5 bases). This CDR3 is 16 amino acids long. CDR1 and CDR2 from the germline V gene are TSWWSYY and QGS. In DNA form, the CDR3 reads TGTGCCCTTGGGGAACATCCGCAACGCTACACCGATAAACTCATCTTT. It encodes CALGEHPQRYTDKLIF.

The V gene is TRDV1, the J gene TRDJ1; 12 nucleotides match TRDD3. CDR1 is TSWWSYY, CDR2 QGS, per germline. J lost 3 bases, V lost 4 bases, and 15 bases had no gene match. This CDR3 has 19 amino acids. This CDR3 reads CALGAPHSVWGIRPDKLIF. DNA for the CDR3: TGTGCTCTTGGGGCGCCCCATTCCGTCTGGGGGATACGGCCCGATAAACTCATCTTT.

A remark on this clone: At the DNA level, this CDR3 is encoded by other sequences in the same sample as well. The chain uses TRDV1 and TRDJ1; the D is unclear. V was cut by 9 bases and J by 3 bases, with 23 bases left in between. The CDR3 extends over 16 amino acids. Germline V gives CDR1 TSWWSYY, CDR2 QGS. DNA of the CDR3: TGTGCTCTAACTCCCACCGTACCCAAGGGCGCCGATAAACTCATCTTT. Its translation: CALTPTVPKGADKLIF.